This T cell receptor (beta chain) is drawn from a study of shared T cell receptors in the human thymus. The CDR3 length is 16 residues. Trimming removed 4 bases from V and 1 base from J; junction bases left unmatched: 7. Germline V gene sequence: CDR1 SGHTA, CDR2 FQGNSA. Libraries were prepared by immunoSEQ multiplex PCR; TCRdb keeps only in-frame clonotypes and omits some of them. Here the sample spans around 67,000 clones, over 90% being singletons. This receptor was obtained from a human donor. The chain combines TRBV7-2 with TRBJ2-5, with 9 bases that match TRBD2. Sequencing was done on a sample of thymocytes. In DNA form, the CDR3 reads TGTGCCAGCAGCTGGAGCCTAGCGGGGATCCAAGAGACCCAGTACTTC. This translates into CASSWSLAGIQETQYF.